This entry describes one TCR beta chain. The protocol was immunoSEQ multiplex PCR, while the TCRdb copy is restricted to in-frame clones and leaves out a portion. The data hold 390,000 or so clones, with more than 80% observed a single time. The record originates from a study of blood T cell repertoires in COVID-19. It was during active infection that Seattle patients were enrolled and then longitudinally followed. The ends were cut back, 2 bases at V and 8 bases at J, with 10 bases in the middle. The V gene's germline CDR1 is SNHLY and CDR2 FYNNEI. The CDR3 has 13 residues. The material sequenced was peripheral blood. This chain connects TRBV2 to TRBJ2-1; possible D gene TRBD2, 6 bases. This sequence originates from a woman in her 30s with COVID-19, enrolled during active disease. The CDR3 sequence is CASSERGGHEQFF. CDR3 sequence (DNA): TGTGCCAGCAGTGAAAGGGGAGGTCATGAGCAGTTCTTC.